Here is one TCR beta chain with its context. Its target is not known. This entry comes from a study of blood T cells in healthy people across ages. The overall study: Template switching caught about one barcoded beta molecule for each two T cells.

The authors ran a second PCR of 7 to 11 cycles using a sample-barcoded 5' primer and a J-beta primer mix. Sequencing recovered at least 3 million CDR3-containing paired-end reads from each sample. TCRdb redid the calling of the 5' RACE reads with MiXCR, one entry per CDR3 protein. Of about 290,000 distinct CDR3 sequences listed, 27% are singletons. V lost 1 base, J lost 2 bases, and 10 bases lay in between. This CDR3 has 15 amino acids. Per germline, CDR1 SGHDN and CDR2 FVKESK. Findings and caveats of the study: Changes seen in expanded clonotypes were possibly confounded by donor CMV status left unknown. In older individuals, TCR beta diversity per million T cells was lower, falling roughly linearly with age.

The chain recombines TRBV14 with TRBJ2-3, with unresolved D. This receptor was obtained from a woman in her 70s in good health. The sequenced material came from blood. The CDR3 loop is CASSQVGGPTDTQYF. CDR3 sequence (DNA): TGTGCCAGCAGCCAAGTCGGCGGACCCACAGATACGCAGTATTTT.